This TCR beta chain was profiled in a study of T cell responses to AZD1222 COVID-19 vaccine. Germline V gives CDR1 SGHNT, CDR2 YYREEE (reference sequence). Trimming removed 0 bases from V and 6 bases from J, with 11 bases in between. This CDR3 has 14 amino acids. The assay was immunoSEQ multiplex PCR, and TCRdb's table has in-frame clones only and misses some. The sample consists of fewer than 120,000 clones, roughly 89% of them appearing once. About this clone itself: What it recognizes is unknown.

Points from the study as a whole: Repertoires were sampled only after the peak T cell response. As reported, nearly half of all spike-specific TCRs target variant regions that are unmutated.

The chain joins TRBV5-4 to TRBJ2-3; TRBD1 might be the D (7 bases). The material sequenced was peripheral blood, taken 28 days after the second AZD1222 dose. This clonotype was sampled from an adult who received the AZD1222 COVID-19 vaccine. The DNA of the CDR3 is TGTGCCAGCAGCTTGGCCAGGGGGGCGGATACGCAGTATTTT. It translates to CASSLARGADTQYF.